The clone carrying this T cell receptor beta chain was seen only a few times. Its target is not known. TCRdb independently ran MiXCR on the 5' RACE reads; one entry per CDR3 protein. Here the sample spans about 360,000 distinct CDR3 sequences, approximately 14% being singletons. This sample stems from a study of T-cell memory formation after mild COVID-19. Study in general: Largely donor-specific sequence clusters came from a couple of donors.

Overall study findings and caveats: There was a balanced CD4/CD8 profile in clones contracting day 15 to 85, and later expanders leaned CD4+. Of the contracting clones, CD4+ ones lay mainly in CM and EM, and CD8+ ones in EMRA.

The specimen was PBMCs or a T cell subset sorted from them (not recorded which). This clonotype was sampled from a man aged 18 to 29 who had mild COVID-19 (a few samples of this study predate the infection). Cell type and time point are not known.

CDR3 DNA sequence: TGCGCCAACGCCCTGGCGGGGGTGGTTACAGATACGCAGTATTTT. Translating gives CANALAGVVTDTQYF. The J gene is TRBJ2-3, the V gene TRBV5-1; 7 bases are shared with TRBD2. The ends lost 9 bases at V and 3 bases at J; junction bases unmatched: 13. Germline CDR1 is SGHRS and CDR2 is YFSETQ. There are 15 residues in the CDR3.